This T cell receptor (beta chain) was sequenced for a study of neurological immune-mediated disorders. Looked up from germline, CDR1 is SGHRS and CDR2 is YFSETQ. Trimming removed 4 bases from V and 3 bases from J; junction bases left unmatched: 8. This CDR3 contains 15 residues. Described time point: longitudinal time-point 1 (baseline). Synthesis of cDNA used 5'RACE (with 10-nucleotide random UMIs). Each CDR3 protein gets one entry after TCRdb re-called the 5' RACE reads with MiXCR. The sample has about 57,000 distinct CDR3 sequences; about 11% are singletons. The rearrangement uses TRBV5-1 and TRBJ2-7; 9 bases are shared with TRBD1. The sequence was collected from a male donor with HTLV-1-associated myelopathy (HAM/TSP). Sequences were obtained from PBMCs. In DNA, the CDR3 is TGCGCCAGCAGCGGTGCTACAGGGGGCGGCTACGAGCAGTACTTC. Protein product: CASSGATGGGYEQYF. Using reference TRBV5-1 and TRBJ2-7 for the parts outside the CDR3, the full variable domain is KAGVTQTPRYLIKTRGQQVTLSCSPISGHRSVSWYQQTPGQGLQFLFEYFSETQRNKGNFPGRFSGRQFSNSRSEMNVSTLELGDSALYLCASSGATGGGYEQYFGPGTRLTVT.